This T cell receptor beta chain stems from a study of cytomegalovirus exposure and HLA in healthy donors (dated by TCRdb to the late 2010s). Some background on the complete study: According to an earlier analysis of several hundred of the donors, about 179 million T cells yielded roughly 110 million unique TCR beta sequences and about 280 Gb of sequence data. Among a few hundred genotyped donors of the cohort, an average of about 240,000 unique TCR beta nucleotide sequences were sequenced per donor, around 20% of them non-productive. The later analysis used no new phenotypic data to find candidate immune exposures, relying instead on TCR beta sequences and their occurrence across donors. Typing coverage differed by locus: A, B, C, DRB1 and DQB1 were typed in roughly 620-640 donors, DQA1 in 500 to 550, DPA1 in around 580, and DPB1 in approximately 450. Four to six DR-DQ haplotypes were handled as single units for association and clustering, since linkage in the cohort was strong. The study used immunosequencing to profile the T cell repertoires of about 670 subjects and linked those repertoires to cytomegalovirus serostatus. The study aimed to test whether cataloging public T cell receptors could reveal signatures of past pathogen exposure. Of the 350 to 400 genotyped donors, over 65% fell in the genetic ancestry cluster associated with self-reported Caucasian donors. A later genetic analysis used genome-wide SNP genotypes for about 60% of the roughly 670 donors, treating that subset as a discovery cohort. A later analysis re-examined previously published TCR beta repertoires from 610 or so donors and added high-resolution HLA genotyping to investigate patterns of TCR occurrence. To decide whether each TCR beta V gene segment behaved as functional or pseudogenic, an earlier analysis of fewer than 750 of the donors relied on high-throughput TCR beta sequencing. The study combined high-throughput TCR immunosequencing, statistical association of individual TCRs with disease status, and machine learning to predict cytomegalovirus infection status. Every repertoire in the discovery cohort had been generated on one and the same sequencing platform. Donor age, sex, ethnicity and CMV serostatus were compiled together with the repertoire data. In addition to the first cohort of about 650 subjects, a separate validation cohort of approximately 110 different subjects was used. Roughly 300 gigabases of sequencing data and tens of millions of unique TCR sequences were included in an early release covering about 700 HLA-typed donors. Class I and class II HLA loci were covered by the typing at four-digit resolution. General study outcomes and caveats: The only immune exposure information available for the cohort was CMV serostatus. In an earlier analysis of a few hundred of the donors, most TCR beta V segments were observed in productive rearrangements about 87% or about 30% of the time, broadly matching IMGT annotations. In a later analysis, the rate of TCR association differed among HLA loci, with DRB1 alleles having the most associated TCRs and HLA-C alleles having the fewest. Roughly uniform sequencing depth across donors was assumed in presence/absence analyses, although this assumption may not hold. According to a later analysis, most CMV-associated TCR beta chains appeared to be HLA-restricted, and the HLA associations seemed to be driven largely by CMV exposure. Over 15 rarely observed V segments, including chromosome 9 orphons, were excluded from the earlier analysis of a few hundred of the donors because counts were too low. Because HLA typing was unavailable for some donors at each locus, only the typed subset was used in association tests. This cohort had only TCR beta chains sequenced, and the lack of alpha or paired-chain data limited which features could be detected. In vitro tests confirmed that three of the cytomegalovirus-associated TCR beta chains recognize cytomegalovirus antigens. A later analysis reported that several top co-occurrence clusters appeared linked to parvovirus B19, influenza, CMV and Epstein-Barr virus. A later analysis associated about 17,000 TCR beta sequences with specific HLA alleles at a false discovery rate of 0.05. V-gene and J-gene trimming of TCR beta chains was associated with a missense DCLRE1C variant in a later genetic analysis, and the association was replicated in an independent cohort. In the study, around 160 TCR beta chains were listed as associated with cytomegalovirus. The 87-base-pair reads could not distinguish some IMGT-functional V segments, including TRBV6-2 and TRBV6-3, so those segments were excluded. Correlated functional status among segregating V segments might be attributable to linkage disequilibrium, but an unknown experimental factor could not be ruled out. Across donors, most TCR sequences were observed very rarely, whereas some public TCRs were present in many individuals. A group of highly shared sequence variants was considered likely to be a technical artifact of the sequencing pipeline. The classifier was reported to diagnose cytomegalovirus status with high specificity and sensitivity in both the original cohort and the validation cohort. In a later genetic analysis, fewer N-insertions in productive TCRs were reported among donors in an Asian-associated ancestry cluster than the approximately 630-donor mean. In a later analysis, HLA-associated TCR beta chains showed more clonal expansion and lower generation probabilities than non-associated chains that were equally common. A further reported finding was that TCR beta sequences accurately predicted the HLA-A and HLA-B alleles for most subjects in the first cohort. It was suggested by the authors that the approach could potentially be generalized to other disease states and immunological phenotypes. When HLA alleles, especially DR and DQ, strongly co-occurred, TCR associations were difficult to assign to individual alleles.

The library was obtained by the immunoSEQ multiplex PCR assay. A mixture of 60 forward primers for TCR Vbeta segments and 13 reverse primers for TCR Jbeta segments was used in the multiplex PCR. Amplification of the CDR3 region of rearranged TCR beta genes was performed with a multiplex PCR assay on genomic DNA. Amplified TCR beta libraries were sequenced as 87-base-pair reads on the Illumina HiSeq System. From the authors' description of their analysis: A later analysis tallied roughly 80 million unique TCR beta chains across the approximately 670 repertoires, and around 9.9 million of those chains were shared by two or more donors. A nearest-neighbor algorithm error-corrected the raw reads and collapsed the reads into unique sequences, merging closely related sequences to remove PCR and sequencing errors. V, D and J gene segments were assigned by aligning CDR3 sequences to IMGT reference sequences. For a sequence to be retained, at least a six-nucleotide match to both a V gene segment and a J gene segment was required. A rearrangement counted as productive if the CDR3 had no stop codons and remained in frame with V and J, and every other rearrangement counted as non-productive. Following IMGT convention, CDR3 was defined as the stretch from the second conserved V-encoded cysteine to the conserved J-encoded phenylalanine. The earlier analysis of about 590 of the donors excluded sequences that lacked an unambiguous match to a single V gene segment. An earlier analysis of several hundred of the donors called V segments functional above 56.7% productive rearrangements and segregating when the between-donor standard deviation exceeded 5%. A statistical classification framework was developed to diagnose cytomegalovirus status using the catalog of TCR beta chain sequences. In a later analysis, TCR nucleotide sequences were compared against IMGT/GENE-DB human TR gene sequences so that V and J genes could be assigned. Using the TCRdist pipeline, a later analysis assigned CDR3 sequences along with most-parsimonious VDJ recombination scenarios. In a later analysis, every TCR beta chain was defined by the combination of its CDR3 amino acid sequence and its V-gene family, and reads without a unique V-gene family were dropped. A later analysis removed 450 to 600 highly shared, low-generation-probability nucleotide sequences to deal with suspected cross-contamination and a sequencing artifact. For each public chain, a later analysis derived a clonal expansion index from normalized ranks of inferred template counts within each repertoire. In a later analysis, generation probabilities were computed with a VDJ recombination model fitted to out-of-frame rearrangements, and the resulting probabilities were checked against IGoR. Hypergeometric tests were used in a later analysis to score TCR-TCR, TCR-HLA and TCR-CMV co-occurrence, with a repertoire-size bias correction applied to the TCR pairs. To estimate false discovery rates, a later analysis permuted the HLA or CMV assignments 20 times. In a later analysis, co-occurring TCRs were grouped using DBSCAN, with TCRdist sequence similarity added in when clustering inside HLA-allele-positive subsets. Repertoires with fewer than 30,000 or more than 120,000 public chains, plus five repertoires with anomalous nucleotide sharing, were excluded from co-occurrence clustering. TCRdb retrieved this table from immuneACCESS and kept in-frame rearrangements only. Not all clones are present; in checked studies, unresolved V genes account for under half, and no reason is known for the remainder. D and trimming come from the DNA, and the V and J calls and clone size come from that table. The sample records over 30,000 clones, more than 80% of which are singletons. The ten top clones hold roughly 10% of the sample.

With regard to this clone: No cognate antigen has been identified for it. No quality values exist for individual bases; no much larger clone is one base distant.

The cohort was made up of hundreds of healthy bone marrow donors. Cohort members were all nominally healthy when sampled, although unrecorded immune exposures were likely present. The donor tested CMV seropositive, placing the donor among the 289 seropositive members of the cohort. A peripheral blood sample was provided by each donor, and peripheral blood mononuclear cells were used for TCR beta sequencing. The Qiagen DNeasy Blood Extraction Kit was used to extract genomic DNA from the blood cell samples. The CDR3 runs 13 amino acids, cysteine and phenylalanine included. Here the CDR3 DNA is all that survives: 39 bases in frame from base 1. V is cut by 6 bases and J by 3 bases, and the space between the germline ends is 9 bases. Reading the germline V gene gives CDR1 SGDLS and CDR2 YYNGEE.

This sequence originates from a woman between 40 and 55 years old in good health and CMV-seropositive. The sample comprised PBMCs. The V and J genes are TRBV9 and TRBJ2-2; matching of 5 bases hints at TRBD1 as the D gene. The CDR3 reads as follows: CASTSGYTGELFF. In nucleotides, the sequence is TGTGCCAGCACCTCAGGGTACACCGGGGAGCTGTTTTTT.